A selection of T cell receptor beta chains follows, all from one sample in a study of T cell responses to AZD1222 COVID-19 vaccine. Method: immunoSEQ multiplex PCR; TCRdb's copy keeps in-frame clones and lacks some. This sample has approximately 140,000 clones; roughly 92% occur once, and the top ten carry about 1.1%. This material consisted of peripheral blood, taken 28 days after the second AZD1222 dose. These receptors were taken from an adult who received the AZD1222 COVID-19 vaccine. Each CDR3 is given with its conserved first and last residue. The order of the fields is CDR3 protein, CDR3 DNA, clone size, D gene, J gene, V gene. D genes are given only for firm matches. Size is stated for part of the rows, as once, few or many counts, or as a class when the clone is expanded.

CASSPGTAPGYTF,TGCGCCAGCAGCCCAGGGACAGCTCCTGGCTACACCTTC,-,TRBD1,TRBJ1-2,TRBV5-1
CASSHPGQGNTEAFF,TGTGCCAGTAGTCACCCGGGACAGGGGAACACTGAAGCTTTCTTT,-,TRBD1,TRBJ1-1,TRBV19
CASLLQGGTEAFF,TGTGCCAGCCTCCTTCAGGGAGGCACTGAAGCTTTCTTT,-,-,TRBJ1-1,TRBV6-5
CASSPPGQPYEQYF,TGTGCCAGCTCACCACCGGGACAGCCCTACGAGCAGTACTTC,-,TRBD1,TRBJ2-7,TRBV18
CASSKVARGFYSPLHF,TGTGCCAGCAGCAAGGTAGCCAGGGGGTTTTACTCACCCCTCCACTTT,-,-,TRBJ1-6,TRBV21-1
CASSPPYIPVADTQYF,TGTGCCAGCAGCCCCCCCTACATTCCAGTAGCAGATACGCAGTATTTT,-,-,TRBJ2-3,TRBV7-9
CASSSSSFQKLNTEAFF,TGTGCCAGCAGTTCCTCATCTTTTCAGAAACTGAACACTGAAGCTTTCTTT,-,-,TRBJ1-1,TRBV28
CASSQDSGSSYNEQFF,TGCGCCAGCAGCCAAGATAGCGGGAGCTCCTACAATGAGCAGTTCTTC,-,TRBD2,TRBJ2-1,TRBV4-1
CASNVDSGNTIYF,TGTGCCAGCAACGTGGACTCTGGAAACACCATATATTTT,-,-,TRBJ1-3,TRBV28
CAGAYIRQGPDTQYF,TGTGCCGGGGCCTATATACGACAGGGACCAGATACGCAGTATTTT,-,TRBD1,TRBJ2-3,TRBV6-5
CASSTELAGGGEQYF,TGTGCCAGCAGCACGGAACTAGCGGGGGGAGGCGAGCAGTACTTC,-,TRBD2,TRBJ2-7,TRBV5-4
CASSPDRGTEAFF,TGTGCCAGCAGCCCGGACAGGGGAACTGAAGCTTTCTTT,-,TRBD1,TRBJ1-1,TRBV5-5
CASVWGETRTGELFF,TGTGCCAGCGTGTGGGGGGAAACGAGAACCGGGGAGCTGTTTTTT,-,-,TRBJ2-2,TRBV28
CASSESGPGLFF,TGTGCCAGCAGTGAATCAGGGCCGGGACTGTTTTTT,-,-,TRBJ1-4,TRBV25-1
CASSEGQTNTGELFF,TGTGCCAGCAGTGAGGGACAAACGAACACCGGGGAGCTGTTTTTT,-,-,TRBJ2-2,TRBV2
CASSLAGGLWETQYF,TGTGCCAGCAGCTTAGCAGGGGGTCTCTGGGAGACCCAGTACTTC,-,TRBD1,TRBJ2-5,TRBV11-2
CASSRQRAGGYTF,TGTGCCAGCAGCCGACAGAGGGCGGGGGGCTACACCTTC,-,-,TRBJ1-2,TRBV5-6
CASSAWTSGLNTGELFF,TGTGCCAGCAGCGCATGGACCTCGGGATTAAACACCGGGGAGCTGTTTTTT,-,-,TRBJ2-2,TRBV11-3
CASGRQGTYEQYF,TGTGCCAGCGGTCGACAGGGGACCTACGAGCAGTACTTC,-,TRBD1,TRBJ2-7,TRBV27
CASSQGRTGHIEAFF,TGTGCCAGCAGCCAGGGGCGGACGGGTCATATAGAAGCTTTCTTT,-,-,TRBJ1-1,TRBV7-2
CASSLGLVNIQYF,TGTGCCAGCAGTCTCGGACTAGTTAACATTCAGTACTTC,once,TRBD2,TRBJ2-4,TRBV28
CASSLGARTGLNEKLFF,TGTGCCAGCAGCTTAGGAGCACGGACAGGGCTTAATGAAAAACTGTTTTTT,-,TRBD1,TRBJ1-4,TRBV11-3
CATSDSPNEKLFF,TGTGCCACTTCGGACAGCCCGAATGAAAAACTGTTTTTT,-,-,TRBJ1-4,TRBV19
CASSSRQGKVTGELFF,TGTGCCAGCAGCTCCCGACAGGGAAAGGTCACCGGGGAGCTGTTTTTT,-,TRBD1,TRBJ2-2,TRBV7-3
CAGHLDTDTQYF,TGTGCCGGACACCTAGACACAGATACGCAGTATTTT,-,-,TRBJ2-3,TRBV2
CATTGAGQGNHEQFF,TGTGCCACGACGGGCGCGGGACAGGGGAATCATGAGCAGTTCTTC,once,TRBD1,TRBJ2-1,TRBV19
CSVVDGYTF,TGCAGCGTAGTGGATGGCTACACCTTC,-,-,TRBJ1-2,TRBV29-1
CSAIGTNGYTF,TGCAGTGCTATAGGGACAAATGGCTACACCTTC,-,-,TRBJ1-2,TRBV20-1
CASSINADQPQHF,TGTGCCAGTAGTATAAACGCCGATCAGCCCCAGCATTTT,-,-,TRBJ1-5,TRBV19
CASSPSTTSGRNEQFF,TGTGCCAGCAGCCCATCCACGACTAGCGGGAGAAATGAGCAGTTCTTC,-,TRBD2,TRBJ2-1,TRBV27
CASSPGRATNEKLFF,TGTGCCAGCAGCCCGGGACGTGCAACTAATGAAAAACTGTTTTTT,-,-,TRBJ1-4,TRBV2
CASSQNPGQREFF,TGTGCCAGCAGCCAAAATCCGGGACAGAGAGAATTCTTC,-,TRBD1,TRBJ2-1,TRBV3-1/TRBV3-2
CASSLAGVAGVKDTQYF,TGTGCCAGCAGCTTAGCGGGGGTAGCGGGAGTAAAAGATACGCAGTATTTT,-,TRBD2,TRBJ2-3,TRBV7-9
CASSYTGTNTEAFF,TGTGCCAGCAGCTACACAGGGACGAACACTGAAGCTTTCTTT,-,-,TRBJ1-1,TRBV2
CASSNRRTGELFF,TGTGCCAGCAGCAACAGGAGGACCGGGGAGCTGTTTTTT,-,-,TRBJ2-2,TRBV7-3
CASSWQGRENQPQHF,TGTGCCAGCAGTTGGCAGGGGCGGGAAAATCAGCCCCAGCATTTT,-,-,TRBJ1-5,TRBV27
CASSGGGGRVADTQYF,TGTGCCAGCAGTGGTGGAGGTGGCAGGGTGGCAGATACGCAGTATTTT,-,-,TRBJ2-3,TRBV6-1
CASSEARREQYF,TGTGCCAGCAGTGAAGCAAGGCGCGAGCAGTACTTC,-,-,TRBJ2-7,TRBV2
CASSLYLNQPQHF,TGTGCCAGCAGTCTCTACCTCAATCAGCCCCAGCATTTT,-,-,TRBJ1-5,TRBV6-2/TRBV6-3
CASSEDGTAKAGELFF,TGTGCCAGCAGTGAAGATGGGACAGCGAAGGCCGGGGAGCTGTTTTTT,-,TRBD1,TRBJ2-2,TRBV6-1
CASSRGYEQYF,TGTGCCAGCAGCCGGGGGTACGAGCAGTACTTC,-,-,TRBJ2-7,TRBV11-2
CASSSGPNRGYTF,TGTGCCAGCAGCTCCGGGCCTAACAGAGGCTACACCTTC,-,-,TRBJ1-2,TRBV7-8
CASTKGPGRPQHF,TGTGCCAGCACTAAGGGGCCCGGTCGCCCCCAGCATTTT,-,-,TRBJ1-5,TRBV11-2
CASSLGLRGLAEAFF,TGTGCCAGCTCACTAGGTTTACGGGGGCTTGCTGAAGCTTTCTTT,once,-,TRBJ1-1,TRBV18
CASSFVASGNTIYF,TGTGCCAGCAGCTTTGTGGCTTCTGGCAACACCATATATTTT,-,-,TRBJ1-3,TRBV7-9
CASSPRGGPYNEQFF,TGTGCCAGCAGCCCCCGGGGGGGACCCTACAATGAGCAGTTCTTC,-,TRBD2,TRBJ2-1,TRBV7-3
CSASTSSVVETQYF,TGCAGTGCTAGTACCTCCAGCGTGGTAGAGACCCAGTACTTC,-,-,TRBJ2-5,TRBV20-1
CASSLEGHATGELFF,TGTGCCAGCAGCTTAGAGGGACATGCAACCGGGGAGCTGTTTTTT,-,-,TRBJ2-2,TRBV11-3
CASSPAPEFF,TGTGCCAGTAGTCCGGCCCCGGAGTTCTTC,-,-,TRBJ2-1,TRBV19
CASSKRRTGGNYGYTF,TGTGCCAGCAGCAAACGGCGGACAGGGGGGAACTATGGCTACACCTTC,-,TRBD1,TRBJ1-2,TRBV9
CASSPPGRGVEQYF,TGTGCCAGCTCACCACCGGGCCGCGGTGTTGAGCAGTACTTC,-,-,TRBJ2-7,TRBV18